A single sample is the source of the 5 T cell receptor beta chains below, sequenced in a study of T cell repertoires in cytomegalovirus infection. Which antigens these TCRs recognize remains unknown. TCRdb itself ran the reads through MiXCR, one entry per CDR3 protein. The repertoire holds about 770,000 distinct CDR3 sequences, approximately 32% seen once, with over 10% in the top ten. This specimen consisted of cultured CD8+ T cells from PBMCs, obtained from culture after CMV antigen stimulation. Receptor source: a human donor in good health (CMV status not recorded). Some clones in this sample may be carry-over from other donors' samples.

This clonotype was seen ten or more times. CDR3 sequence: CASSLGVYQETQYF. CDR3 bases: TGTGCCAGCAGCTTAGGAGTTTACCAAGAGACCCAGTACTTC. The chain has TRBV7-2 and TRBJ2-5, with D hard to call. Germline V gene data show CDR1 as SGHTA and CDR2 as FQGNSA. This CDR3 is built from 14 residues. The germline V and J ends were trimmed by 1 base and 0 bases, with 6 bases remaining between them.

This clonotype was seen more than once but under ten times. Here the CDR3 reads CASSFIGGSNQPQHF. The DNA for the CDR3 is TGTGCCAGCAGCTTTATAGGGGGTAGCAATCAGCCCCAGCATTTT. The chain couples TRBV7-9 to TRBJ1-5, with a possible D match to TRBD1 (6 bases). The CDR3 sequence is 15 residues long. The germline CDR1 and CDR2 sequences are SEHNR and FQNEAQ (reference sequence). The V end lost 3 bases, the J end lost 0 bases, and 9 bases lay between the germline ends.

The rearrangement uses TRBV6-5 and TRBJ2-7; D is unclear. This CDR3 has 14 amino acids. Trimming pared 8 bases from V and 0 bases from J, leaving 14 bases between. Germline lookup yields CDR1 MNHEY and CDR2 SVGAGI. The CDR3 reads CASRPSTPSYEQYV. The CDR3 nucleotides read TGTGCCAGCCGTCCTTCTACCCCCTCCTACGAGCAGTACGTC.

This clonotype was seen a handful of times. V usage is TRBV28 and J usage is TRBJ2-3; D might be TRBD1 or TRBD2, each matching 5 bases. Germline CDR1 and CDR2: MDHEN and SYDVKM. This CDR3 is 19 amino acids long. V was cut by 6 bases and J by 6 bases, with 31 bases left in between. DNA of the CDR3: TGTGCCAGCAGCCGCCCAACTGGGACGGAGGACTTAAAAACGGATACGCAGTATTTT. Translation: CASSRPTGTEDLKTDTQYF. The full variable domain, its missing parts supplied by reference TRBV28 and TRBJ2-3, is DVKVTQSSRYLVKRTGEKVFLECVQDMDHENMFWYRQDPGLGLRLIYFSYDVKMKEKGDIPEGYSVSREKKERFSLILESASTNQTSMYLCASSRPTGTEDLKTDTQYFGPGTRLTVL.

V and J are TRBV19 and TRBJ2-1, with a possible D match to TRBD1 (5 bases). Germline lookup yields CDR1 LNHDA and CDR2 SQIVND (reference sequence). The germline V and J ends were trimmed by 3 bases and 4 bases, with 16 bases remaining between them. This CDR3 has 16 amino acids. CDR3 loop: CASSIPRVSAYNEQFF. The CDR3, as DNA: TGTGCCAGTAGTATTCCCAGGGTGTCGGCTTACAATGAGCAGTTCTTC.